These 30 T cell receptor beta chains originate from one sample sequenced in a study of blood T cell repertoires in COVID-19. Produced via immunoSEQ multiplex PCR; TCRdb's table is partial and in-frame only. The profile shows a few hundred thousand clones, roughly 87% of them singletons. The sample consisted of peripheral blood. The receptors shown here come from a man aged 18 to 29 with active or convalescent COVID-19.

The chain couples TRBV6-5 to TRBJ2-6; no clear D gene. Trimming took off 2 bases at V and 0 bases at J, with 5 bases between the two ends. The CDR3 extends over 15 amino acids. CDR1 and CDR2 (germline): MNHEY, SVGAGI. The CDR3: CASSYHSSGANVLTF. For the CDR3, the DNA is TGTGCCAGCAGTTACCATAGCTCTGGGGCCAACGTCCTGACTTTC.

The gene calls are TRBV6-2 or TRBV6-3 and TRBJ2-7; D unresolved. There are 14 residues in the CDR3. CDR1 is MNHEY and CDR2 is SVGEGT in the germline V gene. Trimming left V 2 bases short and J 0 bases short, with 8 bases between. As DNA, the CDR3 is TGTGCCAGCAGTTACCGAGCGTACTCCTACGAGCAGTACTTC. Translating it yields CASSYRAYSYEQYF.

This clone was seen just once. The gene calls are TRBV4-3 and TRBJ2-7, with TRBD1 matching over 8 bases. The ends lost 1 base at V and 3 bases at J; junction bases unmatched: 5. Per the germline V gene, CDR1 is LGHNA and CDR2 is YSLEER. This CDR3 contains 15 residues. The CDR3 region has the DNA TGCGCCAGCAGCCAAGGCGGACAGGGAGTCTACGAGCAGTACTTC. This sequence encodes CASSQGGQGVYEQYF.

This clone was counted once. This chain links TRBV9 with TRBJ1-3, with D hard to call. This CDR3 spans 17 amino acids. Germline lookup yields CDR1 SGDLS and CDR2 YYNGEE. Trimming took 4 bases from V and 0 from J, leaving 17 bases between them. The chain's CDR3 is CASSPEVGVGSGNTIYF. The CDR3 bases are TGTGCCAGCAGCCCCGAAGTCGGGGTAGGCTCTGGAAACACCATATATTTT.

The DNA for the CDR3 is TGTGCCAGCAGTGATACTAGGACAGACTACAATGAGCAGTTCTTC. Translated: CASSDTRTDYNEQFF. The V call is TRBV6-4, the J call TRBJ2-1; weak D call: TRBD1 (6 bases). V was cut by 3 bases and J by 3 bases, with 12 bases left in between. The CDR3 is made up of 15 amino acids. Germline V lookup: CDR1 MRHNA, CDR2 SNTAGT.

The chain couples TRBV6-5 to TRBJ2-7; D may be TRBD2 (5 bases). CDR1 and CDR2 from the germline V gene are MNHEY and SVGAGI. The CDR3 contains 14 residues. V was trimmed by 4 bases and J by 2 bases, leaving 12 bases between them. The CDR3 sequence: CASSSGGFTYEQYF. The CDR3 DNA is TGTGCCAGCAGTTCCGGCGGGTTTACCTACGAGCAGTACTTC.

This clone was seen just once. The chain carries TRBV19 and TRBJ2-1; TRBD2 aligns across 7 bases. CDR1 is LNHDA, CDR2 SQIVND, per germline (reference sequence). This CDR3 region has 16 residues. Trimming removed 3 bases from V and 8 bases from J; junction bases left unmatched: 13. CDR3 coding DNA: TGTGCCAGTAGTATTCCCCTCCAGGGAGGGACCTATGAGCAGTTCTTC. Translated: CASSIPLQGGTYEQFF.

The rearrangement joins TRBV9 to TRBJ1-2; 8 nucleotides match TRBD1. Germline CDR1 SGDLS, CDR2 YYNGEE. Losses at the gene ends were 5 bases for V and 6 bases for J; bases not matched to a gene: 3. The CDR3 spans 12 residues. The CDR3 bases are TGTGCCAGCAGAGGACAGGGAAATGGCTACACCTTC. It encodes CASRGQGNGYTF.

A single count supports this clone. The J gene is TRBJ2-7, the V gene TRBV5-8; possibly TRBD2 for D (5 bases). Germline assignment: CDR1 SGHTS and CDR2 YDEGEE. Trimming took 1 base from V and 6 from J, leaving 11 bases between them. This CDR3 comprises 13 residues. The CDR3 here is CASSLSSSREQYF. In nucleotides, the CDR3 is TGTGCCAGCAGCTTGAGTTCTAGCCGCGAGCAGTACTTC.

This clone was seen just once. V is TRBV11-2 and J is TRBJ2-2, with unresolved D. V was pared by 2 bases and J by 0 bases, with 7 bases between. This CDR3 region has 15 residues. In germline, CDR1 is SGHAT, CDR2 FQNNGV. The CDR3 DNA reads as TGTGCCAGCAGCTTACGTCCTTCGAACACCGGGGAGCTGTTTTTT. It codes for CASSLRPSNTGELFF. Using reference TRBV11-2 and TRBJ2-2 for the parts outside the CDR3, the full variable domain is EAGVAQSPRYKIIEKRQSVAFWCNPISGHATLYWYQQILGQGPKLLIQFQNNGVVDDSQLPKDRFSAERLKGVDSTLKIQPAKLEDSAVYLCASSLRPSNTGELFFGEGSRLTVL.

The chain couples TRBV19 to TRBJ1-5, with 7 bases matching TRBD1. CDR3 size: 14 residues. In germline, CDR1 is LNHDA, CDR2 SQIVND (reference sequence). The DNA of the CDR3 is TGTGCTACCAGGGGGTGGAGCAGTAGTCAGCCCCAGCATTTT. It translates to CATRGWSSSQPQHF.

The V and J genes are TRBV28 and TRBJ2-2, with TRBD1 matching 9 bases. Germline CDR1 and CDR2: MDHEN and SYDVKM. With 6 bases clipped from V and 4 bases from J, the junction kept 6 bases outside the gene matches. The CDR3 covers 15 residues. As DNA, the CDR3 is TGTGCCAGCAGGTGGGACAGGGTAGGCACCGGGGAGCTGTTTTTT. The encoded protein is CASRWDRVGTGELFF.

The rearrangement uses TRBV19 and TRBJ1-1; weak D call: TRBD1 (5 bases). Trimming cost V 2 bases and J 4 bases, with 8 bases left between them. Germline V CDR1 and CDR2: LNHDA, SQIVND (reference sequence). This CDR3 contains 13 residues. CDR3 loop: CASSIFGGTEAFF. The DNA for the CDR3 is TGTGCCAGTAGTATATTCGGGGGCACTGAAGCTTTCTTT.

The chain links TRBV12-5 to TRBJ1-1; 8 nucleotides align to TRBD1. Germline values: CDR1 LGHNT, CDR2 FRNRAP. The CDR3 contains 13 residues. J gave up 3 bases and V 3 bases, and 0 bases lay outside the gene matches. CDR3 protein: CASGLQGDTEAFF. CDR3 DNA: TGTGCTAGTGGTTTACAGGGGGACACTGAAGCTTTCTTT.

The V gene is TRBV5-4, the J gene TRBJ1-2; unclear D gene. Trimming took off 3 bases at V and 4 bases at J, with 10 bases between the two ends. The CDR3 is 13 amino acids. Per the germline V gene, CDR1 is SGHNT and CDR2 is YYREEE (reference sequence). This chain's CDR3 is CASSSPPSYGYTF. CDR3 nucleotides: TGTGCCAGCAGCTCCCCCCCCAGCTATGGCTACACCTTC.

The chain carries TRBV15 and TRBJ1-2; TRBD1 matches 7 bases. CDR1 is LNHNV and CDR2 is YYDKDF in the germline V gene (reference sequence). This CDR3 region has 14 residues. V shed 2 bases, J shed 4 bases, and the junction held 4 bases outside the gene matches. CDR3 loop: CATSRPGQTYGYTF. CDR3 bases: TGTGCCACCAGCAGACCGGGACAGACCTATGGCTACACCTTC.

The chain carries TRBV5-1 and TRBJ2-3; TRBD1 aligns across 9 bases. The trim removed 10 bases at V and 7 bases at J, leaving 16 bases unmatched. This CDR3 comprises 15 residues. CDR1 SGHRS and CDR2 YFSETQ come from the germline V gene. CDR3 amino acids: CAEIRQGTGRHTQYF. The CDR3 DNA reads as TGCGCCGAAATTCGGCAGGGGACAGGGCGGCATACGCAGTATTTT.

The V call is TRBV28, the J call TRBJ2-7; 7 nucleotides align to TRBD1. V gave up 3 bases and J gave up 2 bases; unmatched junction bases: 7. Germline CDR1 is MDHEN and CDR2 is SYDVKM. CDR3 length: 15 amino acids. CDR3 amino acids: CASSLDRDRAYEQYF. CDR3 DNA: TGTGCCAGCAGTTTGGATCGGGACAGAGCCTACGAGCAGTACTTC.

The CDR3 region has the DNA TGTGCCAGCTCACCGTCTCCCTCCGCGGGGGATGGCTACACCTTC. Translation: CASSPSPSAGDGYTF. The gene calls are TRBV18 and TRBJ1-2; TRBD1 is a possible D gene (5 bases). The ends were cut back, 3 bases at V and 6 bases at J, with 17 bases in the middle. The germline CDR1 and CDR2 sequences are KGHSH and LQKENI. The CDR3 runs 15 residues. The whole variable domain, filled in from reference TRBV18 and TRBJ1-2, reads NAGVMQNPRHLVRRRGQEARLRCSPMKGHSHVYWYRQLPEEGLKFMVYLQKENIIDESGMPKERFSAEFPKEGPSILRIQQVVRGDSAAYFCASSPSPSAGDGYTFGSGTRLTVV.

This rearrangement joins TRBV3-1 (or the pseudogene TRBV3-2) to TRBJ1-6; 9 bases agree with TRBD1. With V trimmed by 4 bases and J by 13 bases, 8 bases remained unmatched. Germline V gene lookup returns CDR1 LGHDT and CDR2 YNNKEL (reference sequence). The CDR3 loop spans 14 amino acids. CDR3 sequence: CASSPRDRVSPLHF. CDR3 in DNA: TGTGCCAGCAGCCCTCGGGACAGGGTTTCTCCCCTCCACTTT.

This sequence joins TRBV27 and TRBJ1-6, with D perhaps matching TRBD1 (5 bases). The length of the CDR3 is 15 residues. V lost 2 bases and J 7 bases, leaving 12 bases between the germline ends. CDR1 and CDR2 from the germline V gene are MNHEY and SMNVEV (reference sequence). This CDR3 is CASSLPGLVNSPLHF. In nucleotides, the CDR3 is TGTGCCAGCAGTTTACCAGGGTTGGTGAATTCACCCCTCCACTTT.

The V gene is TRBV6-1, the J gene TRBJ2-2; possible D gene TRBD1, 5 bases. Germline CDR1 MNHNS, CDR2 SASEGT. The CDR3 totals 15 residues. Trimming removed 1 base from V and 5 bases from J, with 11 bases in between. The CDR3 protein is CASSEDVRATGELFF. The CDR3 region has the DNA TGTGCCAGCAGTGAAGATGTCAGGGCTACCGGGGAGCTGTTTTTT.

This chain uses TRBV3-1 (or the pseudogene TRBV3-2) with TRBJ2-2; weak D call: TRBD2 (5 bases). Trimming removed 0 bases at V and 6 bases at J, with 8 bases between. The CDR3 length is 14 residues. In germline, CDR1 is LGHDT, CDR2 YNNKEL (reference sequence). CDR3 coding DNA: TGTGCCAGCAGCCAAGATTGGAGGCCCGGGGAGCTGTTTTTT. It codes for CASSQDWRPGELFF.

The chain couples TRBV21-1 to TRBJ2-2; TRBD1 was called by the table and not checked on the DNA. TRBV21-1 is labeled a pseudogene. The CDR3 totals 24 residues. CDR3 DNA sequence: TGTGCCAGCAGCAAAGTTTGGGATAACAGGGCTCTGCCACCCGCCTCCCCGAACACCGGGGAGCTGTTTTTT. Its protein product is CASSKVWDNRALPPASPNTGELFF.

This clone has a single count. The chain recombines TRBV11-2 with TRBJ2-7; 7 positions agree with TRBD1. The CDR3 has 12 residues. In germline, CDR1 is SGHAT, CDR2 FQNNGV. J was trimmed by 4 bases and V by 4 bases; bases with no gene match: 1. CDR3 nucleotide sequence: TGTGCCAGCAGCTACAGGGGTTACGAGCAGTACTTC. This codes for CASSYRGYEQYF.

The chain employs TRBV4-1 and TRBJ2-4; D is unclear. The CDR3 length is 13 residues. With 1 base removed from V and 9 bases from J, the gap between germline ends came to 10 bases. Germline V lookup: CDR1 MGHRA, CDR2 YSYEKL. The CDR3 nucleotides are TGCGCCAGCAGCCAAGGGCAGGTCAGCATTCAGTACTTC. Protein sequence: CASSQGQVSIQYF.

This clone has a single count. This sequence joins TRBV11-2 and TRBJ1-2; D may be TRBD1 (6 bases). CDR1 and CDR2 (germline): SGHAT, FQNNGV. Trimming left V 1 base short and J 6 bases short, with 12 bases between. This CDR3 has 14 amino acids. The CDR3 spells CASSLGRGSHGYTF. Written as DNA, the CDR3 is TGTGCCAGCAGCTTAGGTAGGGGGTCACATGGCTACACCTTC.

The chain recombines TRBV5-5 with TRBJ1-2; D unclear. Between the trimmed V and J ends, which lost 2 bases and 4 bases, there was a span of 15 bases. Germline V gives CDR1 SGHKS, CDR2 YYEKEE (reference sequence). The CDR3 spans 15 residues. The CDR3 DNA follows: TGTGCCAGCAGCTTTCTGGCAGGAGGGTCCTATGGCTACACCTTC. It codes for CASSFLAGGSYGYTF.

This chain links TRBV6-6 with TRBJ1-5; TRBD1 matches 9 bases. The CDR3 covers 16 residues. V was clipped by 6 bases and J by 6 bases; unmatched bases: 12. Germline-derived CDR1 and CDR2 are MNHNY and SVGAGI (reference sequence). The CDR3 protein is CASRLDEGQGPQPQHF. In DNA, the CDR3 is TGTGCCAGCAGACTCGACGAAGGACAGGGGCCTCAGCCCCAGCATTTT.

The CDR3 DNA sequence: TGTGCCAGTAGTTACACCGGGACTCCCCGAAGAGGCTCCTACAATGAGCAGTTCTTC. It codes for CASSYTGTPRRGSYNEQFF. The chain recombines TRBV19 with TRBJ2-1, with D possibly TRBD2 on 6 matching bases. The CDR3 has 19 amino acids. Germline CDR1 reads LNHDA; CDR2 reads SQIVND (reference sequence). The V gene lost 5 bases and the J gene lost 0 bases, with 23 bases spanning the gap. Full variable domain (rest looked up from reference TRBV19 and TRBJ2-1): DGGITQSPKYLFRKEGQNVTLSCEQNLNHDAMYWYRQDPGQGLRLIYYSQIVNDFQKGDIAEGYSVSREKKESFPLTVTSAQKNPTAFYLCASSYTGTPRRGSYNEQFFGPGTRLTVL.